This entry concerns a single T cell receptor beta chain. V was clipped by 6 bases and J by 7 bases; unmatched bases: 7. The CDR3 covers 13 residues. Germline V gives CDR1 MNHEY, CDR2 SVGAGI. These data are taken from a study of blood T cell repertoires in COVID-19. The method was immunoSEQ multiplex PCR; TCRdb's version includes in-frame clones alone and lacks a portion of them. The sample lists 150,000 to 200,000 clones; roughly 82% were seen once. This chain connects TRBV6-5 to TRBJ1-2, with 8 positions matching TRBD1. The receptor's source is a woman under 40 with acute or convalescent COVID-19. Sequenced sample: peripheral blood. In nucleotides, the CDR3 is TGTGCCAGCAGGCCGCCAACAGGGGGTGGCTACACCTTC. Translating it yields CASRPPTGGGYTF.